The 32 T cell receptor beta chains presented below share a single source sample, sequenced in a study of cytomegalovirus exposure and HLA in healthy donors. The PCR used 60 Vbeta and 13 Jbeta primers. The table came from immunoSEQ multiplex PCR; TCRdb's copy has only in-frame clones and leaves some out. The table shows approximately 120,000 clones, with roughly 85% occurring only once. Material: PBMCs. The origin of the receptors is a woman under 40 in good health and CMV-seropositive.

This clone was seen more than once but under ten times. V is TRBV6-5 and J is TRBJ1-5; maybe TRBD1 (6 bases). Germline V lookup: CDR1 MNHEY, CDR2 SVGAGI. The CDR3 loop spans 14 amino acids. Trimming took off 5 bases at V and 4 bases at J, with 12 bases between the two ends. The CDR3 DNA sequence: TGTGCCAGCAGTGTGTCAGGGGCGAATCAGCCCCAGCATTTT. As protein: CASSVSGANQPQHF.

The V and J genes are TRBV28 and TRBJ1-1; 8 bases fit TRBD1. The ends lost 5 bases at V and 6 bases at J; junction bases unmatched: 14. This CDR3 comprises 16 residues. Germline lookup yields CDR1 MDHEN and CDR2 SYDVKM. In DNA, the CDR3 is TGTGCCAGCAGTCCGTCCCCCGGACAGGGAGGCTCTGAAGCTTTCTTT. Translated, it gives CASSPSPGQGGSEAFF.

The chain couples TRBV11-1 to TRBJ2-3; a possible D gene is TRBD1 (6 bases). Germline assignment: CDR1 SGHAT and CDR2 FQDESV (reference sequence). The CDR3 totals 15 residues. The V gene lost 3 bases and the J gene lost 0 bases, with 10 bases spanning the gap. The CDR3 DNA is TGTGCCAGCAGCTTTGACAGGTTTAGCACAGATACGCAGTATTTT. It is translated as CASSFDRFSTDTQYF.

The chain carries TRBV2 and TRBJ2-7, with D perhaps matching TRBD2 (6 bases). The CDR3 runs 13 residues. Germline assignment: CDR1 SNHLY and CDR2 FYNNEI. V was cut by 9 bases and J by 0 bases, with 12 bases left in between. The CDR3 bases are TGTGCCAGTGCGGAGGGCTTCTCCTACGAGCAGTACTTC. Its translation: CASAEGFSYEQYF.

The CDR3 here is CASSSPGTSGWGETQYF. The CDR3 DNA sequence: TGTGCCAGCAGCTCTCCTGGGACTAGCGGGTGGGGGGAGACCCAGTACTTC. V usage is TRBV28 and J usage is TRBJ2-5, with 12 positions matching TRBD2. This CDR3 is built from 17 residues. CDR1 is MDHEN, CDR2 SYDVKM, per germline. With V trimmed by 6 bases and J by 5 bases, 13 bases remained unmatched.

The rearrangement joins TRBV6-6 to TRBJ2-7; perhaps TRBD2 as D (6 bases). CDR3 size: 15 residues. Germline assignment: CDR1 MNHNY and CDR2 SVGAGI (reference sequence). The ends were cut back, 0 bases at V and 3 bases at J, with 12 bases in the middle. CDR3 coding DNA: TGTGCCAGCAGTTACTCGTCAGGGAGGAACTACGAGCAGTACTTC. Protein product: CASSYSSGRNYEQYF.

The rearrangement links TRBV5-1 to TRBJ2-5, with TRBD2 identical over 12 bases. CDR1 SGHRS and CDR2 YFSETQ come from the germline V gene. The CDR3 has 17 residues. Unmatched junction bases numbered 8, after V lost 0 bases and J lost 5 bases. CDR3 loop: CASSLGPLAGGTETQYF. CDR3 DNA sequence: TGCGCCAGCAGCTTGGGGCCACTAGCGGGAGGAACGGAGACCCAGTACTTC.

This chain connects TRBV4-2 to TRBJ2-7, with TRBD1 matching over 9 bases. The length of the CDR3 is 14 residues. Germline lookup yields CDR1 LGHNA and CDR2 YNFKEQ. V was clipped by 5 bases and J by 5 bases; unmatched bases: 7. The CDR3 coding sequence is TGTGCCAGCAGCTTACGACAGGGGGTCGACGAGCAGTACTTC. Residues: CASSLRQGVDEQYF.

The chain is built from TRBV6-5 and TRBJ1-2; 7 bases agree with TRBD1. The CDR3 contains 14 residues. Germline V gene lookup returns CDR1 MNHEY and CDR2 SVGAGI. The trim removed 2 bases at V and 6 bases at J, leaving 6 bases unmatched. CDR3 sequence reads: CASSYELTGNGYTF. The CDR3 DNA reads TGTGCCAGCAGTTACGAACTGACAGGGAATGGCTACACCTTC.

The chain couples TRBV7-9 to TRBJ2-1, with 8 bases aligning to TRBD1. This CDR3 is 19 amino acids long. Germline CDR1 and CDR2: SEHNR and FQNEAQ (reference sequence). Trimming cost V 2 bases and J 6 bases; bases outside gene matches: 18. This CDR3 reads CASSLRKIRPGQGCNEQFF. CDR3 bases: TGTGCCAGCAGCTTAAGGAAGATTCGTCCCGGACAGGGTTGCAATGAGCAGTTCTTC.

V and J are TRBV6-5 and TRBJ1-1; tentative D call: TRBD1 (5 bases). V lost 0 bases to trimming and J lost 0 bases, with 8 bases between them. The CDR3 loop spans 15 amino acids. Looked up from germline, CDR1 is MNHEY and CDR2 is SVGAGI. In nucleotides, the CDR3 is TGTGCCAGCAGTTACTCTGGGGGGTTGAACACTGAAGCTTTCTTT. Protein sequence: CASSYSGGLNTEAFF.

For the CDR3, the DNA is TGTGCCAGCAGCCCCGGAGGAGGGGGCGATGGAAACACCATATATTTT. This gives the protein CASSPGGGGDGNTIYF. The chain recombines TRBV7-3 with TRBJ1-3; 7 bases are a match to TRBD1. The CDR3 contains 16 residues. Germline trimming cut 5 bases from V and 3 bases from J; bases unmatched to any gene: 10. CDR1 and CDR2 (germline): SGHTA, FQGTGA.

This clone appeared a few times. J is TRBJ1-1 and V is TRBV6-1; D is ambiguous. This CDR3 comprises 13 residues. V was trimmed by 7 bases and J by 11 bases, leaving 20 bases between them. Germline V gene sequence: CDR1 MNHNS, CDR2 SASEGT. The CDR3 loop reads CASILGLFEGAFF. The CDR3 coding sequence is TGTGCCAGCATTCTTGGGCTCTTCGAGGGCGCTTTCTTT.

The gene calls are TRBV7-9 and TRBJ1-3, with 7 bases lining up with TRBD1. Trimming cost V 2 bases and J 2 bases; bases outside gene matches: 6. The CDR3 length is 16 residues. Germline-derived CDR1 and CDR2 are SEHNR and FQNEAQ (reference sequence). In DNA form, the CDR3 reads TGTGCCAGCAGCTTAAGAGGACAGGATCCTGGAAACACCATATATTTT. This sequence encodes CASSLRGQDPGNTIYF.

The V and J genes are TRBV11-2 and TRBJ2-1; possibly TRBD2 for D (6 bases). V was pared by 4 bases and J by 2 bases, with 15 bases between. CDR1 is SGHAT, CDR2 FQNNGV, per germline. The CDR3 contains 16 residues. CDR3 in DNA: TGTGCCAGCAGCTCCTTCGGGGGTACTACCTACAATGAGCAGTTCTTC. Its protein product is CASSSFGGTTYNEQFF.

Note on this clone: The junction shows a germline mismatch at one end, possibly a read error. The gene calls are TRBV7-9 and TRBJ2-7, with TRBD2 matching over 10 bases. There are 14 residues in the CDR3. The germline V gene encodes CDR1 SEHNR and CDR2 FQNEAQ (reference sequence). As DNA, the CDR3 is TGTTCCAGCAGCTTAGGCACTAGCGGGAACGAGCAGTACTTC. This sequence encodes CSSSLGTSGNEQYF. Combining the CDR3 with reference TRBV7-9 and TRBJ2-7 gives the whole variable domain DTGVSQNPRHKITKRGQNVTFRCDPISEHNRLYWYRQTLGQGPEFLTYFQNEAQLEKSRLLSDRFSAERPKGSFSTLEIQRTEQGDSAMYLCSSSLGTSGNEQYFGPGTRLTVT.

In this sample, this clone turned up a few times. This chain joins TRBV19 and TRBJ1-4; D gene ambiguous. There are 14 residues in the CDR3. Germline lookup yields CDR1 LNHDA and CDR2 SQIVND (reference sequence). Trimming shortened V by 3 bases and J by 4 bases, and 9 bases separated the two germline ends. DNA of the CDR3: TGTGCCAGTAGTATTGGAGGAGGTAATGAAAAACTGTTTTTT. This gives the protein CASSIGGGNEKLFF.

V usage is TRBV11-2 and J usage is TRBJ2-1; 13 nucleotides line up with TRBD2. V lost 4 bases and J lost 10; bases outside the gene matches: 7. This CDR3 is built from 15 residues. Germline CDR1 SGHAT, CDR2 FQNNGV. CDR3 residues: CASSYRTSGGSEQFF. The CDR3 DNA reads as TGTGCCAGCAGCTATAGGACTAGCGGGGGTAGCGAGCAGTTCTTC.

The chain joins TRBV27 to TRBJ2-7; 9 bases are shared with TRBD2. CDR3 length equals 16 residues. The germline V gene encodes CDR1 MNHEY and CDR2 SMNVEV (reference sequence). Trimming cost V 3 bases and J 1 base; bases outside gene matches: 7. CDR3 DNA: TGTGCCAGCAGTTTGCGGGGGGGAAAAGGGTCCTACGAGCAGTACTTC. As protein: CASSLRGGKGSYEQYF.

This chain links TRBV14 with TRBJ2-3; D perhaps matches TRBD2 (5 bases). CDR3 size: 16 residues. The V and J ends lost 0 bases and 3 bases respectively, with 13 bases between them. Per germline, CDR1 SGHDN and CDR2 FVKESK. The chain's CDR3 is CASSQDLPGVTDTQYF. CDR3 bases: TGTGCCAGCAGCCAAGATCTTCCCGGGGTTACAGATACGCAGTATTTT. The full variable domain, its missing parts supplied by reference TRBV14 and TRBJ2-3, is EAGVTQFPSHSVIEKGQTVTLRCDPISGHDNLYWYRRVMGKEIKFLLHFVKESKQDESGMPNNRFLAERTGGTYSTLKVQPAELEDSGVYFCASSQDLPGVTDTQYFGPGTRLTVL.

This clone was recorded once. Here the CDR3 DNA reads TGTGCCAGCAGTGAAGTTTGGGGGGGGCTGGGCGGCTACACCTTC. Amino acids: CASSEVWGGLGGYTF. The chain carries TRBV2 and TRBJ1-2, with D maybe TRBD1 (6 bases). V was shortened by 1 base and J by 8 bases, with 17 bases between the two germline ends. The germline gives CDR1 SNHLY, CDR2 FYNNEI. CDR3 length equals 15 residues.

This clone was counted a single time. The rearrangement links TRBV6-5 to TRBJ2-1; TRBD1 aligns across 11 bases. The CDR3 has 16 residues. V gave up 3 bases and J gave up 7 bases; unmatched junction bases: 8. Germline V gene lookup returns CDR1 MNHEY and CDR2 SVGAGI. The DNA of the CDR3 is TGTGCCAGCAGTTATAGTCCGGGACAGGGGGGGAATGAGCAGTTCTTC. This gives the protein CASSYSPGQGGNEQFF.

This clone was observed once. Its ends do not fully match the called genes, so a read error is possible. The chain has TRBV7-7 and TRBJ2-7, with 7 bases fitting TRBD1. The J call could be wrong; TRBJ2-1 is a better fit for the DNA end. This CDR3 comprises 17 residues. The germline V gene has CDR1 SSHAT and CDR2 FNYEAQ (reference sequence). In DNA, the CDR3 is TGTGCTAGCAGCTTAGGTGCTGGGACAGAGCCGAACAATGAGCAGTTCTTC. Translating it yields CASSLGAGTEPNNEQFF.

The V gene is TRBV28, the J gene TRBJ2-7; possibly TRBD2 for D (6 bases). The CDR3 has 12 amino acids. Between the trimmed V and J ends, which lost 5 bases and 8 bases, there was a span of 13 bases. CDR1 is MDHEN and CDR2 is SYDVKM in the germline V gene. The CDR3 bases are TGTGCCAGCAGTCGCCCGGGGGAAAAGCAGTACTTC. Translation gives CASSRPGEKQYF. Filled out from reference TRBV28 and TRBJ2-7, the complete variable domain reads DVKVTQSSRYLVKRTGEKVFLECVQDMDHENMFWYRQDPGLGLRLIYFSYDVKMKEKGDIPEGYSVSREKKERFSLILESASTNQTSMYLCASSRPGEKQYFGPGTRLTVT.

V is TRBV30 and J is TRBJ2-7; D possibly corresponds to TRBD1 (6 bases). Germline CDR1 GTSNPN, CDR2 SVGIG (reference sequence). Trimming took 5 bases from V and 5 from J, leaving 22 bases between them. This CDR3 comprises 15 residues. The CDR3 reads CAWGRFGTLGDEQYF. The CDR3, as DNA: TGTGCCTGGGGACGGTTCGGGACACTCGGGGACGAGCAGTACTTC.

The rearrangement links TRBV30 to TRBJ2-7; 13 bases align to TRBD2. Germline V gene lookup returns CDR1 GTSNPN and CDR2 SVGIG (reference sequence). The length of the CDR3 is 15 residues. V lost 2 bases, J lost 6 bases, and 7 bases stayed unmatched. In nucleotides, the CDR3 is TGTGCCTGGAGTAAAGGGACTAGCGGGAAGGGCGAGCAGTACTTC. Amino acids: CAWSKGTSGKGEQYF.

The rearrangement links TRBV5-1 to TRBJ1-1; 7 bases agree with TRBD1. The CDR3 spans 13 residues. Germline assignment: CDR1 SGHRS and CDR2 YFSETQ. The V segment lost 4 bases and the J segment 4 bases; nucleotides outside the gene matches: 4. The CDR3: CASSQSGGTEAFF. CDR3 nucleotide sequence: TGCGCCAGCAGCCAATCAGGGGGCACTGAAGCTTTCTTT. The whole variable domain, remainder taken from reference TRBV5-1 and TRBJ1-1, is KAGVTQTPRYLIKTRGQQVTLSCSPISGHRSVSWYQQTPGQGLQFLFEYFSETQRNKGNFPGRFSGRQFSNSRSEMNVSTLELGDSALYLCASSQSGGTEAFFGQGTRLTVV.

The rearrangement joins TRBV5-6 to TRBJ1-6, with 8 bases lining up with TRBD1. The CDR3 is 14 amino acids. Germline CDR1 reads SGHDT; CDR2 reads YYEEEE. V lost 5 bases to trimming and J lost 9 bases; unmatched junction nucleotides: 7. CDR3 in DNA: TGTGCCAGCAGTTTCGGACAGGGCGGTTCACCCCTCCACTTT. It yields the protein CASSFGQGGSPLHF. The complete variable domain, with remaining parts taken from reference TRBV5-6 and TRBJ1-6, reads DAGVTQSPTHLIKTRGQQVTLRCSPKSGHDTVSWYQQALGQGPQFIFQYYEEEERQRGNFPDRFSGHQFPNYSSELNVNALLLGDSALYLCASSFGQGGSPLHFGNGTRLTVT.

V gene TRBV6-6 combines with J gene TRBJ2-3; 8 bases align to TRBD2. The CDR3 has 16 amino acids. Germline V lookup: CDR1 MNHNY, CDR2 SVGAGI (reference sequence). V shed 2 bases and J 3 bases; nucleotides not matched to a gene: 7. CDR3: CASSYAPGLGTDTQYF. CDR3 nucleotides: TGTGCCAGCAGTTACGCGCCGGGACTAGGGACAGATACGCAGTATTTT.

Of note for this clone: At the DNA level, this CDR3 is encoded by other sequences in the same sample as well. J is TRBJ1-4 and V is TRBV6-1; D remains unclear. Germline CDR1 and CDR2: MNHNS and SASEGT. Trimming removed 6 bases at V and 4 bases at J, with 3 bases between. The CDR3 is 11 residues long. CDR3 sequence reads: CASSLNEKLFF. The DNA for the CDR3 is TGTGCCAGCAGCCTTAATGAAAAACTGTTTTTT.

This clone is a singleton in its sample. The chain combines TRBV7-2 with TRBJ2-1; TRBD2 matches at 8 bases. The CDR3 loop spans 15 amino acids. The germline CDR1 and CDR2 sequences are SGHTA and FQGNSA. V dropped 5 bases and J dropped 6; count of bases not matched to a gene: 9. The chain's CDR3 is CASSRGTSRGNEQFF. The CDR3 DNA sequence: TGTGCCAGCAGCCGCGGGACTAGTAGGGGCAATGAGCAGTTCTTC. Complete variable domain (other parts from reference TRBV7-2 and TRBJ2-1): GAGVSQSPSNKVTEKGKDVELRCDPISGHTALYWYRQSLGQGLEFLIYFQGNSAPDKSGLPSDRFSAERTGGSVSTLTIQRTQQEDSAVYLCASSRGTSRGNEQFFGPGTRLTVL.

The J gene is TRBJ2-5, the V gene TRBV10-3; 15 nucleotides line up with TRBD2. V trimming: 10 bases; J trimming: 0 bases; junction bases outside the gene matches: 12. The CDR3 totals 18 residues. In germline, CDR1 is ENHRY, CDR2 SYGVKD. The CDR3 sequence is CATYPGLAGGKDQETQYF. CDR3 in DNA: TGTGCCACCTACCCCGGACTAGCGGGGGGGAAAGACCAAGAGACCCAGTACTTC.